This entry lists 32 T cell receptor beta chains sequenced from one sample in a study of blood T cell repertoires in COVID-19. Sequenced by immunoSEQ multiplex PCR; TCRdb stores in-frame clones only, minus some. The sample consists of about 140,000 clones, 85% to 90% of them appearing once. Sequenced sample: peripheral blood. These receptors were collected from a woman between 40 and 50 years old with acute or convalescent COVID-19.

The chain has TRBV7-2 and TRBJ2-1; 9 positions agree with TRBD2. V was clipped by 3 bases and J by 4 bases; unmatched bases: 13. The CDR3 totals 18 residues. Germline-derived CDR1 and CDR2 are SGHTA and FQGNSA. DNA for the CDR3: TGTGCCAGCAGCTTCCCCCCCTCATCTAGCGGGGTTTACAATGAGCAGTTCTTC. Protein sequence: CASSFPPSSSGVYNEQFF.

This chain connects TRBV15 to TRBJ1-4; 7 positions match TRBD1. Per germline, CDR1 LNHNV and CDR2 YYDKDF (reference sequence). The CDR3 totals 15 residues. V lost 3 bases, J lost 5 bases, and 6 bases stayed unmatched. CDR3 amino acids: CATSRTGTGNEKLFF. CDR3 DNA sequence: TGTGCCACCAGCAGGACAGGGACGGGGAATGAAAAACTGTTTTTT.

This CDR3 reads CASSQDGTSGRGRETQYF. CDR3 sequence (DNA): TGCGCCAGCAGCCAAGACGGGACTAGCGGGAGAGGTAGGGAGACCCAGTACTTC. The V gene is TRBV4-3, the J gene TRBJ2-5, with 14 bases that match TRBD2. The CDR3 sequence is 18 residues long. V was clipped by 0 bases and J by 5 bases; unmatched bases: 8. Germline assignment: CDR1 LGHNA and CDR2 YSLEER.

The chain is built from TRBV3-1 (or the pseudogene TRBV3-2) and TRBJ2-3, with D perhaps matching TRBD2 (6 bases). The germline CDR1 and CDR2 sequences are LGHDT and YNNKEL (reference sequence). Trimming cost V 10 bases and J 1 base, with 12 bases left between them. The length of the CDR3 is 13 residues. In DNA form, the CDR3 reads TGTGCCACCGCTGGGACTCGCACAGATACGCAGTATTTT. Protein sequence: CATAGTRTDTQYF.

This chain connects TRBV11-1 to TRBJ1-1; D is unclear. V lost 1 base, J lost 0 bases, and 9 bases lay in between. CDR1 is SGHAT, CDR2 FQDESV, per germline (reference sequence). The CDR3 runs 15 residues. DNA of the CDR3: TGTGCCAGCAGCTTAGGTGGGAGGATGAACACTGAAGCTTTCTTT. Encoded protein: CASSLGGRMNTEAFF. The full variable domain, its missing parts supplied by reference TRBV11-1 and TRBJ1-1, is EAEVAQSPRYKITEKSQAVAFWCDPISGHATLYWYRQILGQGPELLVQFQDESVVDDSQLPKDRFSAERLKGVDSTLKIQPAELGDSAMYLCASSLGGRMNTEAFFGQGTRLTVV.

As DNA, the CDR3 is TGTGCCAGCAGTTACGTCAGTATCCAGCCCCAGCATTTT. As protein: CASSYVSIQPQHF. The V and J genes are TRBV6-5 and TRBJ1-5; D not resolved. V lost 2 bases, J lost 7 bases, and 9 bases lay in between. CDR1 and CDR2 from the germline V gene are MNHEY and SVGAGI. This CDR3 is 13 amino acids long.

This clone was seen once. This chain links TRBV27 with TRBJ2-2, with a weak D call TRBD1 (5 bases). Germline CDR1 and CDR2: MNHEY and SMNVEV (reference sequence). The CDR3 totals 14 residues. V lost 3 bases to trimming and J lost 5 bases, with 10 bases between them. The CDR3 nucleotides read TGTGCCAGCAGTTTCATTCAGGGAACCGGGGAGCTGTTTTTT. It translates to CASSFIQGTGELFF.

The chain couples TRBV29-1 to TRBJ1-1; 9 bases agree with TRBD1. CDR1 SQVTM and CDR2 ANQGSEA come from the germline V gene. Germline trimming cut 7 bases from V and 5 bases from J; bases unmatched to any gene: 8. The length of the CDR3 is 13 residues. CDR3 sequence (DNA): TGCAGCGGAGAGGACAGGGGAGGTACTGAAGCTTTCTTT. Protein sequence: CSGEDRGGTEAFF.

This clone was seen a few times. CDR3 nucleotide sequence: TGTGCCACCGAGGGATCCACCGGGGAGCTGTTTTTT. Protein sequence: CATEGSTGELFF. The chain employs TRBV19 and TRBJ2-2; possibly TRBD2 for D (5 bases). The ends were cut back, 10 bases at V and 4 bases at J, with 10 bases in the middle. The CDR3 has 12 residues. The V gene's germline CDR1 is LNHDA and CDR2 SQIVND (reference sequence).

The chain couples TRBV2 to TRBJ2-1; 14 bases map to TRBD2. The ends lost 3 bases at V and 15 bases at J; junction bases unmatched: 7. Germline CDR1 and CDR2: SNHLY and FYNNEI. The CDR3 is 14 amino acids. CDR3 region: CASSETSGRGVLFF. The CDR3 DNA reads as TGTGCCAGCAGTGAGACTAGCGGGAGGGGAGTTCTGTTCTTC.

The chain combines TRBV19 with TRBJ2-1; D is possibly TRBD2 (5 bases). Per the germline V gene, CDR1 is LNHDA and CDR2 is SQIVND (reference sequence). The CDR3 has 16 amino acids. Trimming took off 5 bases at V and 1 base at J, with 15 bases between the two ends. The CDR3 region is CASSLASGWSYNEQFF. The CDR3 DNA sequence: TGTGCCAGTAGTTTGGCGAGCGGATGGTCCTACAATGAGCAGTTCTTC.

In DNA, the CDR3 is TGTGCCAGCAGTCTGGGCGGGGCTAGCACAGATACGCAGTATTTT. Translated, it gives CASSLGGASTDTQYF. The J gene is TRBJ2-3, the V gene TRBV5-4; D may be TRBD2 (6 bases). This CDR3 is 15 amino acids long. The V gene lost 5 bases and the J gene lost 0 bases, with 13 bases spanning the gap. Germline CDR1 and CDR2: SGHNT and YYREEE (reference sequence).

V gene TRBV9 combines with J gene TRBJ1-2; the D gene is possibly TRBD1 (6 bases). The germline gives CDR1 SGDLS, CDR2 YYNGEE. This CDR3 contains 16 residues. The germline V and J ends were trimmed by 4 bases and 4 bases, with 20 bases remaining between them. CDR3 bases: TGTGCCAGCAGCCCTCCAACAGGGCCTCTTGTCTATGGCTACACCTTC. Translated: CASSPPTGPLVYGYTF.

This chain's CDR3 is CASSQESAVNPYNEQFF. CDR3 bases: TGCGCCAGCAGCCAAGAAAGCGCCGTTAATCCCTACAATGAGCAGTTCTTC. This chain uses TRBV4-3 with TRBJ2-1, with D hard to call. The CDR3 totals 17 residues. Germline V gene sequence: CDR1 LGHNA, CDR2 YSLEER. V was shortened by 0 bases and J by 2 bases, with 14 bases between the two germline ends.

This clone was recorded once. CDR3 protein: CASSESSGNTIYF. The CDR3 coding sequence is TGTGCCAGTAGTGAGTCTTCTGGAAACACCATATATTTT. V usage is TRBV19 and J usage is TRBJ1-3; D not certain. Germline assignment: CDR1 LNHDA and CDR2 SQIVND (reference sequence). There are 13 residues in the CDR3. V was clipped by 5 bases and J by 1 base, with 6 bases between them. Full variable domain (rest looked up from reference TRBV19 and TRBJ1-3): DGGITQSPKYLFRKEGQNVTLSCEQNLNHDAMYWYRQDPGQGLRLIYYSQIVNDFQKGDIAEGYSVSREKKESFPLTVTSAQKNPTAFYLCASSESSGNTIYFGEGSWLTVV.

The sample holds a few counts of this clone. The chain combines TRBV7-2 with TRBJ1-5; the match to TRBD1 covers 8 bases. CDR3 length: 14 residues. Per germline, CDR1 SGHTA and CDR2 FQGNSA. V was clipped by 5 bases and J by 6 bases; unmatched bases: 6. The CDR3 spells CASSPSGGFQPQHF. In DNA, the CDR3 is TGTGCCAGCAGCCCATCAGGGGGCTTTCAGCCCCAGCATTTT.

V is TRBV7-3 and J is TRBJ2-7, with D possibly TRBD2 on 6 matching bases. The CDR3 sequence is 15 residues long. Trimming removed 2 bases at V and 2 bases at J, with 13 bases between. Germline CDR1 and CDR2: SGHTA and FQGTGA. In nucleotides, the CDR3 is TGTGCCAGCAGCTTACCCCCCTGGGAGGCCTACGAGCAGTACTTC. Encoded protein: CASSLPPWEAYEQYF. Using reference TRBV7-3 and TRBJ2-7 for the parts outside the CDR3, the full variable domain is GAGVSQTPSNKVTEKGKYVELRCDPISGHTALYWYRQSLGQGPEFLIYFQGTGAADDSGLPNDRFFAVRPEGSVSTLKIQRTERGDSAVYLCASSLPPWEAYEQYFGPGTRLTVT.

The rearrangement links TRBV4-3 to TRBJ2-7; D unresolved. Germline V gene sequence: CDR1 LGHNA, CDR2 YSLEER. The germline V and J ends were trimmed by 2 bases and 4 bases, with 12 bases remaining between them. The length of the CDR3 is 14 residues. CDR3 coding DNA: TGCGCCAGCAGCCAACAAACCCAGGATTACGAGCAGTACTTC. Encoded protein: CASSQQTQDYEQYF.

The chain links TRBV30 to TRBJ2-3, with TRBD2 matching 7 bases. Trimming at V came to 5 bases and at J to 6 bases, leaving 11 bases not matched to a gene. CDR1 GTSNPN and CDR2 SVGIG come from the germline V gene (reference sequence). The CDR3 is 14 residues long. The CDR3 bases are TGTGCCTGGGGGGTTGGACTAGGAAGGGATACGCAGTATTTT. The encoded protein is CAWGVGLGRDTQYF.

The chain couples TRBV11-2 to TRBJ2-3; the match to TRBD2 covers 9 bases. The CDR3 is 16 residues long. With V trimmed by 2 bases and J by 2 bases, 5 bases remained unmatched. In germline, CDR1 is SGHAT, CDR2 FQNNGV. CDR3 amino acids: CASSLRLAGPTDTQYF. DNA for the CDR3: TGTGCCAGCAGCTTAAGGCTAGCGGGACCCACAGATACGCAGTATTTT.

This clone was detected many times. The chain employs TRBV6-4 and TRBJ2-2, with a weak D call TRBD2 (5 bases). This CDR3 is 14 amino acids long. V was trimmed by 2 bases and J by 4 bases, leaving 8 bases between them. Germline CDR1 is MRHNA and CDR2 is SNTAGT. The DNA for the CDR3 is TGTGCCAGCAGTGACAAAACTAGCACCGGGGAGCTGTTTTTT. Encoded protein: CASSDKTSTGELFF.

The rearrangement links TRBV5-1 to TRBJ1-4; possibly TRBD1 for D (6 bases). CDR1 is SGHRS and CDR2 is YFSETQ in the germline V gene. V was trimmed by 4 bases and J by 4 bases, leaving 8 bases between them. The CDR3 sequence is 13 residues long. For the CDR3, the DNA is TGCGCCAGCAGCACGGACAGTAATGAAAAACTGTTTTTT. Residues: CASSTDSNEKLFF.

About this clone: The germline gene is not matched at one end of the junction; a read error may be the cause. The V gene is TRBV30, the J gene TRBJ2-7, with D possibly TRBD1 on 5 matching bases. Germline V lookup: CDR1 GTSNPN, CDR2 SVGIG (reference sequence). The CDR3 length is 15 residues. This chain's CDR3 is CAWSHGSRAFYGQYF. The CDR3 DNA sequence: TGTGCCTGGAGTCATGGATCCAGGGCCTTTTACGGGCAGTACTTC.

The J gene is TRBJ2-3, the V gene TRBV9; 7 bases match TRBD2. The V segment lost 0 bases and the J segment 3 bases; nucleotides outside the gene matches: 4. The CDR3 runs to 15 residues. Germline loops: CDR1 SGDLS, CDR2 YYNGEE. The CDR3 sequence is CASSVVPGGTDTQYF. The DNA for the CDR3 is TGTGCCAGCAGCGTAGTTCCCGGGGGGACAGATACGCAGTATTTT. The entire variable domain, with the rest obtained from reference TRBV9 and TRBJ2-3, is as follows: DSGVTQTPKHLITATGQRVTLRCSPRSGDLSVYWYQQSLDQGLQFLIQYYNGEERAKGNILERFSAQQFPDLHSELNLSSLELGDSALYFCASSVVPGGTDTQYFGPGTRLTVL.

The table lists this clone with a few counts. The V and J genes are TRBV30 and TRBJ2-1; TRBD2 agrees at 11 bases. Germline trimming cut 5 bases from V and 14 bases from J; bases unmatched to any gene: 8. The germline V gene encodes CDR1 GTSNPN and CDR2 SVGIG (reference sequence). The CDR3 covers 12 residues. CDR3 amino acids: CAWGTSSGGEFF. CDR3 nucleotide sequence: TGTGCCTGGGGTACGAGTAGCGGGGGGGAGTTCTTC.

As regards this clone: At one end the junction does not follow the germline gene, possibly because of a read error. The chain couples TRBV7-7 to TRBJ2-1; 11 bases match TRBD2. From germline, CDR1 is SSHAT and CDR2 FNYEAQ (reference sequence). The CDR3 runs 15 residues. In DNA form, the CDR3 reads TGTGCTAGCAGCTTAAATCTAGCGGGAGGCAATGAGCAGTTCTTC. It codes for CASSLNLAGGNEQFF.

V and J are TRBV28 and TRBJ2-7; tentatively, D is TRBD1 (6 bases). Trimming shortened V by 5 bases and J by 6 bases, and 20 bases separated the two germline ends. Per the germline V gene, CDR1 is MDHEN and CDR2 is SYDVKM. This CDR3 comprises 15 residues. The CDR3 region is CASSPTPPGVSEQYF. CDR3 nucleotide sequence: TGTGCCAGCAGTCCGACCCCCCCAGGGGTCAGCGAGCAGTACTTC. The full variable domain, with the rest looked up from reference TRBV28 and TRBJ2-7, is DVKVTQSSRYLVKRTGEKVFLECVQDMDHENMFWYRQDPGLGLRLIYFSYDVKMKEKGDIPEGYSVSREKKERFSLILESASTNQTSMYLCASSPTPPGVSEQYFGPGTRLTVT.

This clone was counted between two and nine times. The chain employs TRBV20-1 and TRBJ2-1; 8 bases are a match to TRBD2. Germline lookup yields CDR1 DFQATT and CDR2 SNEGSKA (reference sequence). This CDR3 has 14 amino acids. With V trimmed by 6 bases and J by 5 bases, 9 bases remained unmatched. This CDR3 is CSASGGRPNNEQFF. For the CDR3, the DNA is TGCAGTGCAAGTGGCGGGAGGCCGAACAATGAGCAGTTCTTC.

This clone was detected a few times. The chain recombines TRBV4-1 with TRBJ1-1, with D possibly matching TRBD1 (5 bases). Germline V gives CDR1 MGHRA, CDR2 YSYEKL. The CDR3 is 16 residues long. The V and J ends lost 1 base and 0 bases respectively, with 12 bases between them. The CDR3 is CASSQGWGRVNTEAFF. In DNA form, the CDR3 reads TGCGCCAGCAGCCAAGGGTGGGGCAGGGTGAACACTGAAGCTTTCTTT.

This clone was seen a few times. V usage is TRBV6-5 and J usage is TRBJ1-5, with 8 bases matching TRBD1. CDR1 and CDR2 from the germline V gene are MNHEY and SVGAGI. Trimming at V came to 6 bases and at J to 1 base, leaving 5 bases not matched to a gene. The CDR3 length is 15 residues. The CDR3 here is CASRAGQESNQPQHF. The CDR3 DNA is TGTGCCAGCAGAGCGGGACAGGAAAGCAATCAGCCCCAGCATTTT.

This rearrangement joins TRBV4-1 to TRBJ1-2; maybe TRBD1 (6 bases). CDR1 and CDR2 (germline): MGHRA, YSYEKL. The ends were cut back, 6 bases at V and 2 bases at J, with 13 bases in the middle. CDR3 length: 14 residues. CDR3 DNA sequence: TGCGCCAGCAGTGTGGGACAAACGAACTATGGCTACACCTTC. Translation gives CASSVGQTNYGYTF.

The V call is TRBV7-9, the J call TRBJ2-1; 10 bases line up with TRBD2. Germline loops: CDR1 SEHNR, CDR2 FQNEAQ (reference sequence). The CDR3 sequence is 17 residues long. V gave up 1 base and J gave up 6 bases; unmatched junction bases: 9. CDR3 bases: TGTGCCAGCAGCTTAGGAAACCTAGCGGGAGCCCGCAATGAGCAGTTCTTC. Translating gives CASSLGNLAGARNEQFF.